The 5 T cell receptor beta chains in this list originate from one sample, sequenced in a study of OX40 agonist ivuxolimab in advanced cancers. Profiling relied on immunoSEQ multiplex PCR, and the TCRdb table lists in-frame clones only, not all of them. The data hold 62,000 or so clones, with 84% observed a single time. Here the sequenced sample was CD4+ or CD8+ T cells sorted from blood, taken in a trial of the OX40 agonist ivuxolimab. All receptors come from an adult with an advanced solid tumor such as melanoma, head and neck, liver or kidney cancer.

This clone was seen once. This chain joins TRBV11-3 and TRBJ2-7; D remains ambiguous. Germline loops: CDR1 SGHNT, CDR2 YENEEA. Trimming cost V 5 bases and J 5 bases, with 16 bases left between them. This CDR3 comprises 14 residues. Here the CDR3 reads CASSPRMGSHEQYF. In DNA, the CDR3 is TGTGCCAGCAGCCCTCGCATGGGGTCCCACGAGCAGTACTTC.

In the case of this clone: The germline gene is not matched at one end of the junction; a read error may be the cause. The rearrangement links TRBV19 to TRBJ2-5, with D unresolved. CDR1 and CDR2 from the germline V gene are LNHDA and SQIVND (reference sequence). This CDR3 is 14 amino acids long. The CDR3 DNA is TGTGTCAGTAGTATAGGTCCTAGCCAAGAGACCCAGTACTTC. This sequence encodes CVSSIGPSQETQYF.

This clone was detected many times. The CDR3 DNA follows: TGCGCCAGCAGCCGGGACAAAAATCAGCCCCAGCATTTT. Protein: CASSRDKNQPQHF. This chain joins TRBV4-3 and TRBJ1-5; D may be TRBD1 (6 bases). The germline V and J ends were trimmed by 4 bases and 4 bases, with 8 bases remaining between them. Germline V gene lookup returns CDR1 LGHNA and CDR2 YSLEER. The CDR3 contains 13 residues.

The rearrangement joins TRBV6-5 to TRBJ2-5, with 7 bases identical to TRBD2. V lost 2 bases to trimming and J lost 11 bases; unmatched junction nucleotides: 8. The CDR3 loop spans 13 amino acids. Germline CDR1 and CDR2: MNHEY and SVGAGI. The CDR3 DNA sequence: TGTGCCAGCAGTTACACCGGACTAGGAAAGCAGTACTTC. Protein: CASSYTGLGKQYF.

The V call is TRBV4-2, the J call TRBJ1-6, with 9 positions matching TRBD1. Looked up from germline, CDR1 is LGHNA and CDR2 is YNFKEQ. V dropped 4 bases and J dropped 9; count of bases not matched to a gene: 10. CDR3 length: 16 residues. The CDR3 DNA reads as TGTGCCAGCAGCCCAAGCGCCCGGGACAGGGTTTCACCCCTCCACTTT. Amino acid sequence: CASSPSARDRVSPLHF.